Below are 7 T cell receptor beta chains sequenced from a single sample in a study of CD8 T cells in ankylosing spondylitis. TCRdb called the 5' RACE reads again in MiXCR, with one record for every CDR3 protein. This sample yields around 340,000 distinct CDR3 sequences, of which roughly 14% are seen a single time; around 1% belongs to the top ten. Sequencing input: blood, either unsorted or a sorted T cell fraction (not recorded which). Every receptor here comes from a male donor with ankylosing spondylitis or in good health (not recorded which).

The chain carries TRBV6-5 and TRBJ2-2; 10 bases are a match to TRBD2. The CDR3 sequence is 16 residues long. With 2 bases clipped from V and 7 bases from J, the junction kept 7 bases outside the gene matches. The germline gives CDR1 MNHEY, CDR2 SVGAGI. DNA of the CDR3: TGTGCCAGCAGTTACGCGGCTAGCGGGAGTAACGGGGAGCTGTTTTTT. This codes for CASSYAASGSNGELFF.

In its sample, this clonotype was seen a few times. The rearrangement links TRBV6-5 to TRBJ2-7; D may correspond to TRBD1 or TRBD2 (6 bases each). The CDR3 has 12 amino acids. Germline values: CDR1 MNHEY, CDR2 SVGAGI. V gave up 2 bases and J gave up 6 bases, with 8 bases separating them. The CDR3 here is CASSYGGREQYF. In DNA form, the CDR3 reads TGTGCCAGCAGTTACGGGGGGCGCGAGCAGTACTTC.

V is TRBV6-1 and J is TRBJ2-7, with 10 bases lining up with TRBD2. V was pared by 3 bases and J by 2 bases, with 4 bases of the junction left unmatched. The germline V gene encodes CDR1 MNHNS and CDR2 SASEGT. This CDR3 is built from 15 residues. CDR3 sequence: CASSDLAGGPYEQYF. DNA of the CDR3: TGTGCCAGCAGTGATTTAGCGGGGGGACCCTACGAGCAGTACTTC.

This clonotype was seen a handful of times. The V and J genes are TRBV29-1 and TRBJ1-1; the D gene is possibly TRBD1 (5 bases). CDR3 length: 14 amino acids. With 6 bases removed from V and 0 bases from J, the gap between germline ends came to 14 bases. CDR1 and CDR2 from the germline V gene are SQVTM and ANQGSEA. CDR3 sequence (DNA): TGCAGCGTAGATCCAGGGTTGATGAACACTGAAGCTTTCTTT. The encoded protein is CSVDPGLMNTEAFF.

This clonotype was picked up many times. The rearrangement uses TRBV20-1 and TRBJ2-1; TRBD1 might be the D (6 bases). Germline V gene lookup returns CDR1 DFQATT and CDR2 SNEGSKA (reference sequence). There are 13 residues in the CDR3. Between the trimmed V and J ends, which lost 3 bases and 8 bases, there was a span of 14 bases. This chain's CDR3 is CSARGQMVHEQFF. The CDR3 DNA reads TGCAGTGCTAGGGGACAAATGGTCCATGAGCAGTTCTTC.

V is TRBV3-1 and J is TRBJ2-7; D ambiguous. The CDR3 contains 14 residues. Germline V gene sequence: CDR1 LGHDT, CDR2 YNNKEL (reference sequence). V dropped 1 base and J dropped 6 bases, with 13 bases sitting between them. The CDR3 is CASSQGPARAEQYF. The CDR3 DNA reads as TGTGCCAGCAGCCAAGGTCCAGCCCGGGCCGAGCAGTACTTC.

This chain connects TRBV20-1 to TRBJ1-2; perhaps TRBD1 as D (6 bases). The CDR3 has 13 amino acids. Germline assignment: CDR1 DFQATT and CDR2 SNEGSKA (reference sequence). The V end lost 3 bases, the J end lost 5 bases, and 13 bases lay between the germline ends. CDR3 nucleotides: TGCAGTGCTAGTCCCCGACAGGAGTATGGCTACACCTTC. This sequence encodes CSASPRQEYGYTF.